This T cell receptor beta chain stems from a study of T cell responses to AZD1222 COVID-19 vaccine. Using immunoSEQ multiplex PCR, the repertoire was profiled, and TCRdb retains in-frame clones only, with some absent. The sample lists roughly 150,000 clones; about nine tenths were seen once. V dropped 4 bases and J dropped 7 bases, with 6 bases sitting between them. This CDR3 spans 11 amino acids. Germline V gene data show CDR1 as MNHEY and CDR2 as SVGEGT. The sequence derives from an adult in good health. Sequencing used peripheral blood, obtained on day 0 of MenACWY control vaccination. The V and J genes are TRBV6-2 or TRBV6-3 and TRBJ2-3; D is ambiguous. For the CDR3, the DNA is TGTGCCAGCAGTTCCCATCATACGCAGTATTTT. Protein sequence: CASSSHHTQYF.